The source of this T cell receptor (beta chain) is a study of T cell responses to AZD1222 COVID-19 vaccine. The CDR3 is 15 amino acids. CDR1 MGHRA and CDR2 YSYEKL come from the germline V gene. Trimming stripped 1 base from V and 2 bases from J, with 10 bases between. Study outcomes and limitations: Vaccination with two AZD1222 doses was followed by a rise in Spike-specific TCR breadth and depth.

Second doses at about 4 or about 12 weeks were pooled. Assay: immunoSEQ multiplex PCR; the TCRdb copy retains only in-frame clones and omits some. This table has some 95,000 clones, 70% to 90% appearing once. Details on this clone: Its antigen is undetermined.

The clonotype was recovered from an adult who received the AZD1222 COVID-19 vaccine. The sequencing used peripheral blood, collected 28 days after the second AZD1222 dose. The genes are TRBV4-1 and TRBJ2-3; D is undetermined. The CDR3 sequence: CASSQGTVVTDTQYF. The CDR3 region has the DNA TGCGCCAGCAGCCAAGGGACCGTAGTCACAGATACGCAGTATTTT.